The rows below give T cell receptor beta chains drawn from one sample of a study of blood T cell repertoires in COVID-19. Measured with immunoSEQ multiplex PCR; TCRdb has only the in-frame clones, and not every one. The repertoire has fewer than 150,000 clones, around 83% of them found once; the top ten carry approximately 20%. Material: PBMCs or T cells enriched from blood (not recorded which). These receptors all stem from a man aged 30 to 39 who had recovered from COVID-19. The CDR3 runs from the conserved cysteine through the conserved F or W. A D gene is named only where the DNA matches it firmly. Expanded clones get a size class; other rows say once, few or many, or leave the size out.

v_gene	abundance	j_gene	d_gene	CDR3nt	CDR3aa
TRBV5-1	.	TRBJ1-4	TRBD1	TGCGCCAGCAGCACCGGACAGGGGCCTAATGAAAAACTGTTTTTT	CASSTGQGPNEKLFF
TRBV7-9	.	TRBJ2-7	.	TGTGCCAGCAGCCAGACAACCTACGAGCAGTACTTC	CASSQTTYEQYF
TRBV2	.	TRBJ2-2	TRBD1	TGTGCCAGCAAGACAGGGTTGGGTGGCACCGGGGAGCTGTTTTTT	CASKTGLGGTGELFF
TRBV9	.	TRBJ2-7	.	TGTGCCAGCAGCGTAGCCGTAGGGGCCTACGAGCAGTACTTC	CASSVAVGAYEQYF
TRBV7-2	once	TRBJ2-3	TRBD2	TGTGCCAGCAGCTTACTAGCGGGACCAGATACGCAGTATTTT	CASSLLAGPDTQYF
TRBV24-1	.	TRBJ2-3	TRBD2	TGTGCCACCAGTGATCCCATAGCGGGGGGCACAGATACGCAGTATTTT	CATSDPIAGGTDTQYF
TRBV10-2	.	TRBJ2-1	TRBD2	TGCGCCAGCAGTGAAGAACTAGCGGGGAACAATGAGCAGTTCTTC	CASSEELAGNNEQFF
TRBV6-1	.	TRBJ1-2	TRBD1	TGTGCCAGCAGTGACCCGACAGGGCCCACGAGAGGCTACACCTTC	CASSDPTGPTRGYTF
TRBV7-2	few	TRBJ1-1	.	TGTGCCAGCAGCTTGGGGAGGAACACTGAAGCTTTCTTT	CASSLGRNTEAFF
TRBV4-2	.	TRBJ1-1	.	TGTGCCAGCAGCCAAGTGGGGGGCGCGGGAGACACTGAAGCTTTCTTT	CASSQVGGAGDTEAFF
TRBV30	.	TRBJ1-3	.	TGTGCCTGGAGGCTATTCTCTGGAAACACCATATATTTT	CAWRLFSGNTIYF
TRBV30	.	TRBJ1-2	.	TGTGCCTGGAGTGTTGCGGCCACGTCCTATGGCTACACCTTC	CAWSVAATSYGYTF
TRBV11-2	.	TRBJ1-3	TRBD1	TGTGCCAGCAGCTTAGTATACAGGGGCGGCTCTGGAAACACCATATATTTT	CASSLVYRGGSGNTIYF
TRBV2	.	TRBJ1-1	TRBD1	TGTGCCAGCAGGGAACAGGGGCAGAGTGGTGAAGCTTTCTTT	CASREQGQSGEAFF
TRBV7-3	.	TRBJ2-3	TRBD2	TGTGCCAGCAGCTTAGGGACTAGCGGGAGGGAAGATACGCAGTATTTT	CASSLGTSGREDTQYF
TRBV19	.	TRBJ2-3	TRBD1	TGTGCCAGTAGTATACCGACAGGGGCCCAGCAGTATTTT	CASSIPTGAQQYF
TRBV10-3	.	TRBJ2-2	TRBD1	TGTGCCATCAGTGAGCCCTCGGCGGGACAGGGTTACACCGGGGAGCTGTTTTTT	CAISEPSAGQGYTGELFF
TRBV4-1	.	TRBJ2-7	TRBD2	TGCGCCAGCAGCCAAACTAGCGCGAGCTCCTACGAGCAGTACTTC	CASSQTSASSYEQYF
TRBV7-3	once	TRBJ2-1	TRBD2	TGTGCCAGCAGCTTAATGGCGGGAGGGCGGAATGAGCAGTTCTTC	CASSLMAGGRNEQFF
TRBV5-1	.	TRBJ2-7	.	TGCGCCAGCAGAGACAGCCCTCCCTACGAGCAGTACTTC	CASRDSPPYEQYF
TRBV6-4	.	TRBJ1-6	.	TGTGCCAGCAGTGATCCGGGGGGACCCCTCCACTTT	CASSDPGGPLHF
TRBV5-6	.	TRBJ2-5	.	TGTGCCAGCAGTCAGGGGTTCGTTGATACCACGCAAGAGACCCAGTACTTC	CASSQGFVDTTQETQYF
TRBV7-9	.	TRBJ2-7	.	TGTGCCAGCAGCTTAGGGCAGGGGCCAGAATTCTTCTACGAGCAGTACTTC	CASSLGQGPEFFYEQYF
TRBV7-6	.	TRBJ2-3	.	TGTGCCAGCACACCCACTAGTGCCCCCACAGATACGCAGTATTTT	CASTPTSAPTDTQYF
TRBV19	.	TRBJ1-5	.	TGTGCCAGTAGTATCGAGGGATTAGGTCAGCCCCAGCATTTT	CASSIEGLGQPQHF
TRBV29-1	.	TRBJ1-1	.	TGCAGCGTTGTAAGGGGGATGAACACTGAAGCTTTCTTT	CSVVRGMNTEAFF
TRBV5-1	once	TRBJ1-1	TRBD1	TGCGCCAGCAGGCCCCGACAGGGGGGCACTGAAGCTTTCTTT	CASRPRQGGTEAFF
TRBV5-1	.	TRBJ2-1	.	TGCGCCAGCAGCCCGGGGGAACCCACCGATGAGCAGTTCTTC	CASSPGEPTDEQFF
TRBV7-9	.	TRBJ2-4	TRBD2	TGTGCCAGCAGCACCCGGGAGGGGTTGGCCAAAAACATTCAGTACTTC	CASSTREGLAKNIQYF
TRBV7-9	.	TRBJ1-1	.	TGTGCCAGCAGCCCCCCCGGGACTGAAGCTTTCTTT	CASSPPGTEAFF
TRBV19	.	TRBJ2-1	TRBD2	TGTGCCAGTAGTACCCCCGGGACTAGCGGTCTCTACAATGAGCAGTTCTTC	CASSTPGTSGLYNEQFF
TRBV2	.	TRBJ1-2	.	TGTGCCAGCAGCCCTCCGGACACATCCCTTATTGGCTACACCTTC	CASSPPDTSLIGYTF
TRBV6-5	.	TRBJ2-1	TRBD2	TGTGCCAGCAGTCTAGCGGGGGGGGGCAATGAGCAGTTCTTC	CASSLAGGGNEQFF
TRBV2	.	TRBJ2-3	.	TGTGCCAGCAGTGAACCACCCGCCGGGGATACGCAGTATTTT	CASSEPPAGDTQYF
TRBV2	.	TRBJ2-5	.	TGTGCCAGCGGGGATTTACGACAGCAAGAGACCCAGTACTTC	CASGDLRQQETQYF
TRBV7-9	.	TRBJ2-1	.	TGTGCCAGCAGCCCCGGACAGACGATGTTGGATGAGCAGTTCTTC	CASSPGQTMLDEQFF
TRBV10-3	.	TRBJ1-2	.	TGTGCCATCAGTGAGCAGGGGTATGGCTACACCTTC	CAISEQGYGYTF
TRBV5-1	.	TRBJ2-7	TRBD2	TGCGCCAGCAGCTTTCAGGGACTAGCGGGAGCCTCCTACGAGCAGTACTTC	CASSFQGLAGASYEQYF
TRBV27	.	TRBJ1-3	.	TGTGCCAGCAGTTTACGGGGGGCTGGAAACACCATATATTTT	CASSLRGAGNTIYF
TRBV4-1	.	TRBJ1-3	TRBD1	TGCGCCAGCAGCCAAGAAGGTGAGGGGGCCGGAAACACCATATATTTT	CASSQEGEGAGNTIYF
TRBV6-5	.	TRBJ1-5	TRBD1	TGTGCCAGCAGGAGGGGGCCAGGGCAGCCCCAGCATTTT	CASRRGPGQPQHF
TRBV5-1	.	TRBJ1-2	TRBD1	TGCGCCAGCAGTCGAACCGGGACAGCCAACTATGGCTACACCTTC	CASSRTGTANYGYTF
TRBV18	.	TRBJ1-5	.	TGTGCCAGCTCACCAGGGGGTGCGGGGGTTGGCGAGCCCCAGCATTTT	CASSPGGAGVGEPQHF
TRBV2	.	TRBJ1-4	.	TGTGCCAGCAGTGAGCCGGCGGGGGTCGAAAAACTGTTTTTT	CASSEPAGVEKLFF
TRBV19	.	TRBJ1-1	TRBD1	TGTGCCAGTAGTAGGGACAGGGCCACTGAAGCTTTCTTT	CASSRDRATEAFF
TRBV5-1	.	TRBJ1-1	.	TGCGCCAGCAGCGCTGGACACCTTGAAGCTTTCTTT	CASSAGHLEAFF